This TCR beta chain was observed in a study of Ad26.COV2.S vaccination and SARS-CoV-2 variants. About the study: The study gave Ad26.COV2.S intramuscularly, once or twice 56 days apart.

The V end was cut by 5 bases, the J end by 3 bases, with 24 bases between. Germline V gene lookup returns CDR1 SGHTA and CDR2 FQGTGA. The CDR3 covers 18 residues. Noted treatment: roughly 18 received Ad26.COV2.S at low or high dose, single or two shots; several received placebo; per-sample allocation not given. Specimens were obtained on day 63 following the first vaccine or placebo injection. Libraries were prepared by immunoSEQ multiplex PCR; TCRdb keeps only in-frame clonotypes and omits some of them. Of fewer than 500,000 clones listed, around 90% are singletons. Regarding the study as a whole: Vaccine recipients and placebo recipients showed similar non-spike TCR breadth. Possible underestimation of total T cell responses by the TCR breadth and depth analyses was noted.

Of note for this clone: Its antigen is as yet unknown.

This clonotype was obtained from a person between 18 and 59 years old who received the Ad26.COV2.S COVID-19 vaccine or a placebo. Sample: peripheral blood, taken in a trial of Ad26.COV2.S vaccine versus placebo. The chain recombines TRBV7-3 with TRBJ2-3; D may be TRBD2 (7 bases). The CDR3 sequence: CASSQDPPRGGITDTQYF. CDR3 coding DNA: TGTGCCAGCAGCCAAGACCCGCCCAGGGGAGGGATAACAGATACGCAGTATTTT.